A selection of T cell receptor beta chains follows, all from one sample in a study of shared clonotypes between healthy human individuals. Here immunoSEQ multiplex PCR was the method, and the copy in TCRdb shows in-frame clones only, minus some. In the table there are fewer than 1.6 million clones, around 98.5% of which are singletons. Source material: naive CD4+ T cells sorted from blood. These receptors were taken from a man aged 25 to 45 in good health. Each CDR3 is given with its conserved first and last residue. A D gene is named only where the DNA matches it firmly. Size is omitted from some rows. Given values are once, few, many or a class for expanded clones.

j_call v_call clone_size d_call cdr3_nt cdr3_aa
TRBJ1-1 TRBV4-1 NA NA TGCGCCAGCAGCGGGGACAAGAATCGAGGCACTGAAGCTTTCTTT CASSGDKNRGTEAFF
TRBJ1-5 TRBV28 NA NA TGTGCCAGCAGTTTCGGGGATAGGGGGATCCAGCCCCAGCATTTT CASSFGDRGIQPQHF
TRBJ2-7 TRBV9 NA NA TGTGCCAGCAGCGTAGGGTCTAGCATGGGGGAGCAGTACTTC CASSVGSSMGEQYF
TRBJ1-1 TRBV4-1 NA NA TGCGCCAGCAGCCAAGGGTTGTTAGGGTTGGGAACTGAAGCTTTCTTT CASSQGLLGLGTEAFF
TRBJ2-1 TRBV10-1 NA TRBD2 TGCGCCAGCAGTGCACTAGCGGGAGTTTCCTACAATGAGCAGTTCTTC CASSALAGVSYNEQFF
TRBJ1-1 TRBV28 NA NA TGTGCCAGCAACAGGGTGATGAACACTGAAGCTTTCTTT CASNRVMNTEAFF
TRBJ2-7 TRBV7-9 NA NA TGTGCCAGCAGCTTACCGACGACTTCAACGAATAGGTACTTC CASSLPTTSTNRYF
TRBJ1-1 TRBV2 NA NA TGTGCCAGCAGTGACGACAGGAACACTGAAGCTTTCTTT CASSDDRNTEAFF
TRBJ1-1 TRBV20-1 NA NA TGCACCCCCATCGGATTTGAAGCTTTCTTT CTPIGFEAFF
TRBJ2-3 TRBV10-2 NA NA TGCGCCAGCACGGCTAGTGGGGTGACATCGGATACGCAGTATTTT CASTASGVTSDTQYF
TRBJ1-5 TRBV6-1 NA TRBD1 TGTGCCAGCAGTGGACAGGGGGCTGAGCAGCCCCAGCATTTT CASSGQGAEQPQHF
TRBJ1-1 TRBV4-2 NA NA TGTGCCAGCAGCCAAGATGCGGAAGGGATGAACACTGAAGCTTTCTTT CASSQDAEGMNTEAFF
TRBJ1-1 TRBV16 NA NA TGTGCCAGCAGCCCCAGGCCTTCAGGGTGGAACACTGAAGCTTTCTTT CASSPRPSGWNTEAFF
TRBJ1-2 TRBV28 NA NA TGTGCCAGCAGGGAATGGGATGGCTACACCTTC CASREWDGYTF
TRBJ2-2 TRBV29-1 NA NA TGCAGCGTTATCGGCAGACCGAACACCGGGGAGCTGTTTTTT CSVIGRPNTGELFF
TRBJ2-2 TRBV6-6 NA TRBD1 TGTGCCAGCAGTAGGACAGGGTTGAACACCGGGGAGCTGTTTTTT CASSRTGLNTGELFF
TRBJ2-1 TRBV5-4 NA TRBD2 TGTGCCAGCAGCCCCCACTCTAGCGGGAGCCTCAATGAGCAGTTCTTC CASSPHSSGSLNEQFF
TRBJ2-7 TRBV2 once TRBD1 TGTGCCAGCAGTGAAGAGGGACAGGGGCTATCCGAGCAGTACTTC CASSEEGQGLSEQYF
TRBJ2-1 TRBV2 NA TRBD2 TGTGCCAGCAGCCTCCCGGGACTAGCACGCTCATGGGAGCAGTTCTTC CASSLPGLARSWEQFF
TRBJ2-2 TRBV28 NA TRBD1 TGTGCCAGCAGTCTCGGGACAGGGGTCTCCGGGGAGCTGTTTTTT CASSLGTGVSGELFF
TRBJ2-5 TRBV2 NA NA TGTGCCAGCAGTGAAGCGATGGAGACCCAGTACTTC CASSEAMETQYF
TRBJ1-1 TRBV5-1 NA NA TGCGCCAGCAGCTTGGTTTACCGTAGGATGAACACTGAAGCTTTCTTT CASSLVYRRMNTEAFF
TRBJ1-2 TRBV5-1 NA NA TGCGCCAGCAGCTTGGGGGAGATATATGGCTACACCTTC CASSLGEIYGYTF
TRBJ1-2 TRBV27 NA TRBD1 TGTGCCAGCAGTCCATCGACAGGGATGGGCTACACCTTC CASSPSTGMGYTF
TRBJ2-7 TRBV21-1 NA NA TGTGCCAGCAGCAAAAGACGCGGCCGACTAGCGGGAGGCTACGAGCAGTACTTC CASSKRRGRLAGGYEQYF
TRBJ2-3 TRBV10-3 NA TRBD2 TGTGCCACCGCGACGTTTTGGGCGGGGGTCTCTAGCACAGATACGCAGTATTTT CATATFWAGVSSTDTQYF
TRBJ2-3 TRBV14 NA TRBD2 TGTGCCAGCAGCCTCGGGACTAGCGGCACAGATACGCAGTATTTT CASSLGTSGTDTQYF
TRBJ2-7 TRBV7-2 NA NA TGTGCCAGCAGCCGGGCCCCGGCGCTGAGCTCCTACGAGCAGTACTTC CASSRAPALSSYEQYF
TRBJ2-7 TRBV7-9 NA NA TGTGCCAGCAACCCCGGACTCAATCACGAGCAGTACTTC CASNPGLNHEQYF
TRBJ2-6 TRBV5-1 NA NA TGCGCCAGCGGATCTAGCTCTGGGGCCAACGTCCTGACTTTC CASGSSSGANVLTF
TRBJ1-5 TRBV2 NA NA TGTGCCAGCACTGAGTCGGCGCAGGGCAATCAGCCCCAGCATTTT CASTESAQGNQPQHF
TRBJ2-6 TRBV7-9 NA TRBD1 TGTGCCAGCTCGGACAGGGGGAGCTCTGGGGCCAACGTCCTGACTTTC CASSDRGSSGANVLTF
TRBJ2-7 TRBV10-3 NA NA TGTGCCATCAGTGAGTCCCTCCGTGGACGGCATCTGTACGAGCAGTACTTC CAISESLRGRHLYEQYF
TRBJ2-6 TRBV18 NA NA TGTGCCAGCTCCCTTGTTGAGGGGTCGGTCTCTGGGGCCAACGTCCTGACTTTC CASSLVEGSVSGANVLTF
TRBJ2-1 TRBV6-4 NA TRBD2 TGTGCCAGCAGCGCTGGACTAGCGGGAGGGTCTCGCTCCTACAATGAGCAGTTCTTC CASSAGLAGGSRSYNEQFF
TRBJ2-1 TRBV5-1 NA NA TGCGCCAGCAGCTACGGCTCCCTGGCATACAATGAGCAGTTCTTC CASSYGSLAYNEQFF
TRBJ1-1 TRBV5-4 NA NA TGTGCCAGCAGCTTGTGGCTAGGGAACACTGAAGCTTTCTTT CASSLWLGNTEAFF
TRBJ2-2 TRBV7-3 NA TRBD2 TGTGCCAGCAGCCCGACTAGCGGGAGGGTAGCCGGGGAGCTGTTTTTT CASSPTSGRVAGELFF
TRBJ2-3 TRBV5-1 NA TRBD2 TGCGCCAGCAGCGCCGGACTAGCGGGGGGGAGAGATACGCAGTATTTT CASSAGLAGGRDTQYF
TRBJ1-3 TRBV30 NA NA TGTGCCGAAAACCAGGGGCGAAACACCATATATTTT CAENQGRNTIYF
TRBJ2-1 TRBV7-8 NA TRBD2 TGTGCCAGCACCTACGGGGGACTAGCGGGAGGGCCCGGTTCGAATGAGCAGTTCTTC CASTYGGLAGGPGSNEQFF
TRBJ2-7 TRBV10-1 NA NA TGCGCCAGCAGTGAGTCGAAGACACGGCGCTACGAGCAGTACTTC CASSESKTRRYEQYF
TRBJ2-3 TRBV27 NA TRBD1 TGTGCCAGCAGTTTCCTGGGACAGATCACAGATACGCAGTATTTT CASSFLGQITDTQYF
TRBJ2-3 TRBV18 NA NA TGTGCCAGCTCGCCGATTGGTCCCACAGATACGCAGTATTTT CASSPIGPTDTQYF
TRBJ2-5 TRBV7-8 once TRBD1 TGTGCCAGCAGCTTAACCGGACAGGTGGGGGAGACCCAGTACTTC CASSLTGQVGETQYF
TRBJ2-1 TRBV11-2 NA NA TGTGCCAGCAGCCTCGCGGTCGGTTACAATGAGCAGTTCTTC CASSLAVGYNEQFF
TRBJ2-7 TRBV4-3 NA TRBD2 TGCGCCAGCAGCCAAGGCGCTCCAAACCCGGGACTAGCGGGACCCTACGAGCAGTACTTC CASSQGAPNPGLAGPYEQYF
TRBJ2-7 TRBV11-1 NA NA TGTGCCAGCAGCTTAGTCGGCGGGAACCTCTACGAGCAGTACTTC CASSLVGGNLYEQYF